A selection of T cell receptor beta chains follows, all from one sample in a study of blood T cell repertoires in COVID-19. The assay was immunoSEQ multiplex PCR, and TCRdb's table has in-frame clones only and misses some. The sample has roughly 170,000 clones, just under 85% seen once. Specimen: peripheral blood. Receptors were obtained from a man aged 35-49 years who had recovered from COVID-19. Each CDR3 is given with its conserved first and last residue. The order of the fields is V gene, J gene, clone size, D gene, CDR3 DNA, CDR3 protein. D genes are given only for firm matches. Some rows have no size entry. The others give once, few or many, or a class for an expanded clone.

V: TRBV29-1
J: TRBJ2-3
size: .
D: .
DNA: TGCAGCGTTACGCGGGGCACAGATACGCAGTATTTT
CDR3: CSVTRGTDTQYF

V: TRBV9
J: TRBJ1-4
size: few
D: .
DNA: TGTGCCAGCAGCGTAGGACACTCCGGGATCCGGAATGAAAAACTGTTTTTT
CDR3: CASSVGHSGIRNEKLFF

V: TRBV18
J: TRBJ2-3
size: .
D: TRBD2
DNA: TGTGCCAGCTCACGACTAGCGGGAGGGCCCAACACAGATACGCAGTATTTT
CDR3: CASSRLAGGPNTDTQYF

V: TRBV28
J: TRBJ2-2
size: few
D: TRBD1
DNA: TGTGCCAGCACCTTGGGACAGTCGAACACCGGGGAGCTGTTTTTT
CDR3: CASTLGQSNTGELFF

V: TRBV19
J: TRBJ1-2
size: .
D: TRBD1
DNA: TGTGCCACCTATCCACTCCCGGGACAGGGGGCAAAGAGCTATGGCTACACCTTC
CDR3: CATYPLPGQGAKSYGYTF

V: TRBV7-2
J: TRBJ2-3
size: .
D: .
DNA: TGTGCCAGCACCTACTCGAGACAGCGCACAGATACGCAGTATTTT
CDR3: CASTYSRQRTDTQYF

V: TRBV6-2/TRBV6-3
J: TRBJ2-5
size: .
D: TRBD2
DNA: TGTGCCAGCAGTTGGGGGGGGGTCCAAGAGACCCAGTACTTC
CDR3: CASSWGGVQETQYF

V: TRBV6-5
J: TRBJ1-1
size: .
D: TRBD1
DNA: TGTGCCAGCCGGGACAGGGGGAACACTGAAGCTTTCTTT
CDR3: CASRDRGNTEAFF

V: TRBV7-2
J: TRBJ2-1
size: .
D: .
DNA: TGTGCCAGCAGCTTAGCGGGGACTCCAACCTACAATGAGCAGTTCTTC
CDR3: CASSLAGTPTYNEQFF

V: TRBV6-4
J: TRBJ2-2
size: .
D: TRBD2
DNA: TGTGCCAGCAGAGGTTCCGGGACTAACCCCCCCGGGGAGCTGTTTTTT
CDR3: CASRGSGTNPPGELFF

V: TRBV5-6
J: TRBJ1-6
size: once
D: .
DNA: TGTGCCAGCGCCCCTCGGGGCGGGAAAAATAATTCACCCCTCCACTTT
CDR3: CASAPRGGKNNSPLHF

V: TRBV2
J: TRBJ2-7
size: .
D: TRBD2
DNA: TGTGCCAGCAGGATTAGCGGGATCTCCTACGAGCAGTACTTC
CDR3: CASRISGISYEQYF

V: TRBV7-9
J: TRBJ2-5
size: .
D: .
DNA: TGTGCCAGCAGCTTAAACAGCCAAGAGACCCAGTACTTC
CDR3: CASSLNSQETQYF

V: TRBV5-5
J: TRBJ2-7
size: .
D: TRBD1
DNA: TGTGCCAGCAGCATCCGGACAGGGTCCTACGAGCAGTACTTC
CDR3: CASSIRTGSYEQYF

V: TRBV30
J: TRBJ2-1
size: .
D: TRBD1
DNA: TGTGCCTTCGCCAGGACAGGGGGGTTCGATGAGCAGTTCTTC
CDR3: CAFARTGGFDEQFF

V: TRBV5-1
J: TRBJ2-3
size: .
D: .
DNA: TGCGCCAGCAGCTTGGAAGGTACGGCTCCGACTAGCACAGATACGCAGTATTTT
CDR3: CASSLEGTAPTSTDTQYF

V: TRBV2
J: TRBJ2-7
size: .
D: TRBD1
DNA: TGCGCCGTCCGGGACAGGGACTCCTACGAGCAGTACTTC
CDR3: CAVRDRDSYEQYF

V: TRBV12-3/TRBV12-4
J: TRBJ1-1
size: .
D: .
DNA: TGTGCCAGCAACCTAGGGGGGGCGGCTGAAGCTTTCTTT
CDR3: CASNLGGAAEAFF

V: TRBV28
J: TRBJ2-2
size: .
D: .
DNA: TGTGCCAGCAGTTTCTCGGCCGGGGAGCTGTTTTTT
CDR3: CASSFSAGELFF

V: TRBV7-3
J: TRBJ1-5
size: .
D: TRBD1
DNA: TGTGCCAGCAGCCCTGGACAGGGGACCCCCTATAGCAATCAGCCCCAGCATTTT
CDR3: CASSPGQGTPYSNQPQHF

V: TRBV5-4
J: TRBJ2-1
size: .
D: .
DNA: TGTGCCAGCAGTTATGGACTGGGGAATGAGCAGTTCTTC
CDR3: CASSYGLGNEQFF

V: TRBV3-1/TRBV3-2
J: TRBJ2-1
size: .
D: .
DNA: TGTGCCAGGCTTCTCCCGAGGGCAGAGCAGTTCTTC
CDR3: CARLLPRAEQFF

V: TRBV28
J: TRBJ2-7
size: .
D: .
DNA: TGTGCCAGCAGTTTAGATTACGGCAGGAACGAGCAGTACTTC
CDR3: CASSLDYGRNEQYF

V: TRBV27
J: TRBJ2-1
size: .
D: .
DNA: TGTGCCAGCAGTTTACAGGCTTCCTTATACAATGAGCAGTTCTTC
CDR3: CASSLQASLYNEQFF

V: TRBV6-5
J: TRBJ1-1
size: .
D: TRBD1
DNA: TGTGCCAGCAGTTCAGGACAGGGTAACACTGAAGCTTTCTTT
CDR3: CASSSGQGNTEAFF

V: TRBV9
J: TRBJ1-3
size: once
D: TRBD1
DNA: TGTGCCAGCAGCGGACAGACAGGGAAGTTTGGAAACACCATATATTTT
CDR3: CASSGQTGKFGNTIYF

V: TRBV19
J: TRBJ1-2
size: .
D: TRBD1
DNA: TGTGCCAGTAGTAACTACAGGGGAAACTATGGCTACACCTTC
CDR3: CASSNYRGNYGYTF

V: TRBV28
J: TRBJ2-5
size: .
D: .
DNA: TGTGCCAGCAGTGCGACAGGACAAGACCAAGAGACCCAGTACTTC
CDR3: CASSATGQDQETQYF

V: TRBV7-8
J: TRBJ1-2
size: .
D: .
DNA: TGTGCCAGCAGCCCTTACATCGGGGGCTACACCTTC
CDR3: CASSPYIGGYTF

V: TRBV4-3
J: TRBJ1-1
size: .
D: TRBD1
DNA: TGCGCCAGCAGCCCTCAAAGGCAGGGGGATACTGAAGCTTTCTTT
CDR3: CASSPQRQGDTEAFF

V: TRBV11-2
J: TRBJ2-1
size: .
D: TRBD2
DNA: TGTGCCAGCAGCAAGGGACTAGCGGGGGGTGGTGAGCAGTTCTTC
CDR3: CASSKGLAGGGEQFF

V: TRBV28
J: TRBJ2-2
size: .
D: .
DNA: TGTGCCAGCACCTTGGGGCGCCTCAACACCGGGGAGCTGTTTTTT
CDR3: CASTLGRLNTGELFF

V: TRBV18
J: TRBJ2-3
size: .
D: .
DNA: TGTGCCAGCTCACCCGAGTTCCCCCCTAGGGATACGCAGTATTTT
CDR3: CASSPEFPPRDTQYF

V: TRBV30
J: TRBJ2-2
size: .
D: .
DNA: TGTGCCTGGAGTAATCAGGGTGGCTGGGAGCTGTTTTTT
CDR3: CAWSNQGGWELFF

V: TRBV27
J: TRBJ1-5
size: .
D: .
DNA: TGTGCCAGCAGTTTAAGGGGGACACAGCCCCAGCATTTT
CDR3: CASSLRGTQPQHF

V: TRBV4-2
J: TRBJ2-6
size: .
D: TRBD1
DNA: TGTGCCAGCAGCCAAGATAGGGGGCGACAGGGAACTGGGGCCAACGTCCTGACTTTC
CDR3: CASSQDRGRQGTGANVLTF

V: TRBV2
J: TRBJ2-3
size: .
D: .
DNA: TGTGCCAGCAGTGAAGGACCGGGTACGCAGTATTTT
CDR3: CASSEGPGTQYF

V: TRBV5-6
J: TRBJ2-7
size: .
D: .
DNA: TGTGCCAGCAGCTTCACTACTACCTACGAGCAGTACTTC
CDR3: CASSFTTTYEQYF